Listed below are T cell receptor beta chains from one sample, sequenced in a study of metastatic and nonmetastatic thyroid tumors. With MiXCR, TCRdb called clones anew from the PCR reads. The sample includes around 30,000 clones, 10% to 15% seen only once; the top ten take around 5%. Input material: blood. The receptors derive from a female donor with papillary thyroid cancer or a benign thyroid nodule (not recorded which). Some clones in this sample may be carry-over from other donors' samples. The CDR3 runs from the conserved cysteine through the conserved F or W. The order of the fields is V gene, clone size, J gene, D gene, CDR3 protein, CDR3 DNA. D genes are given only for firm matches. Expanded clones get a size class; other rows say once, few or many, or leave the size out.

TRBV15	many	TRBJ1-5	TRBD1	CATSRGQGSNQPQHF	TGTGCCACCAGCAGGGGACAGGGAAGCAATCAGCCCCAGCATTTT
TRBV9	many	TRBJ2-1	-	CASSADTYNEQFF	TGTGCCAGCAGCGCCGACACCTACAATGAGCAGTTCTTC
TRBV19	many	TRBJ1-1	-	CATANTEAFF	TGTGCCACCGCGAACACTGAAGCTTTCTTT
TRBV28	many	TRBJ1-2	-	CASSLGDFRNYGYTF	TGTGCCAGCAGTTTAGGGGACTTCCGTAACTATGGCTACACCTTC
TRBV11-1	many	TRBJ2-7	TRBD2	CASSLATQLAGVSYEQYF	TGTGCCAGCAGCTTAGCTACCCAACTAGCGGGAGTATCCTACGAGCAGTACTTC
TRBV9	many	TRBJ2-5	TRBD2	CASSVGDSGSPYQETQYF	TGTGCCAGCAGCGTAGGTGATAGCGGGAGTCCCTATCAAGAGACCCAGTACTTC
TRBV19	many	TRBJ1-1	TRBD1	CASTYRGRNTEAFF	TGTGCCAGTACCTACAGGGGACGGAACACTGAAGCTTTCTTT
TRBV5-1	medium-sized	TRBJ1-2	TRBD1	CASRRGQGANYGYTF	TGCGCCAGCAGGAGGGGACAGGGGGCGAACTATGGCTACACCTTC
TRBV12-3/TRBV12-4	many	TRBJ2-7	-	CASSPALGYEQYF	TGTGCCAGCAGTCCCGCCCTTGGGTACGAGCAGTACTTC
TRBV12-3/TRBV12-4	medium-sized	TRBJ2-7	TRBD2	CASSWAGAYEQYF	TGTGCCAGCAGTTGGGCGGGAGCCTACGAGCAGTACTTC
TRBV5-4	many	TRBJ2-7	-	CASSLGYEQYF	TGTGCCAGCAGCTTGGGCTACGAGCAGTACTTC
TRBV18	-	TRBJ1-2	-	CASSPPSGVGGYTF	TGTGCCAGCTCACCACCTTCGGGGGTCGGGGGCTACACCTTC
TRBV6-1	many	TRBJ1-5	TRBD1	CASRETGTGLANQPQHF	TGTGCCAGCAGAGAAACCGGGACAGGGCTTGCCAATCAGCCCCAGCATTTT
TRBV27	-	TRBJ1-4	-	CASSRFSTGGFQTDSEKLFF	TGTGCCAGCAGTAGGTTTTCCACCGGGGGATTTCAGACAGATTCAGAAAAACTGTTTTTT
TRBV6-1	many	TRBJ1-1	TRBD1	CASSARQGPEAFF	TGTGCCAGCAGTGCCCGACAGGGTCCTGAAGCTTTCTTT
TRBV7-8	medium-sized	TRBJ1-2	-	CASSLGGQYYGYTF	TGTGCCAGCAGCTTAGGGGGGCAGTACTATGGCTACACCTTC
TRBV30	many	TRBJ1-4	TRBD1	CAWSVLAGGSEKLFF	TGTGCCTGGAGTGTACTGGCAGGGGGCAGTGAAAAACTGTTTTTT
TRBV28	many	TRBJ1-3	-	CASADRFSGNTIYF	TGTGCCAGCGCGGACAGATTCTCTGGAAACACCATATATTTT
TRBV3-1	few	TRBJ2-7	-	CASNQAVTGAYEQYF	TGTGCCAGCAACCAGGCCGTGACAGGCGCCTACGAGCAGTACTTC
TRBV5-1	-	TRBJ2-1	TRBD2	CASSPTSGRVNNEQFF	TGCGCCAGCAGCCCGACTAGCGGGAGGGTAAATAATGAGCAGTTCTTC
TRBV3-1	-	TRBJ2-7	-	CASSQGTPALEQYF	TGTGCCAGCAGCCAAGGGACCCCCGCTCTGGAGCAGTACTTC
TRBV6-1	many	TRBJ1-1	TRBD1	CASSPSGQGVTEAFF	TGTGCCAGCAGTCCGTCCGGACAGGGGGTTACTGAAGCTTTCTTT
TRBV7-2	-	TRBJ1-6	-	CASSVGWGYNSPLHF	TGTGCCAGCAGCGTAGGGTGGGGGTATAATTCACCCCTCCATTTT
TRBV30	medium-sized	TRBJ2-7	-	CAWSVPAYEQYF	TGTGCCTGGAGTGTCCCTGCCTACGAGCAGTACTTC
TRBV2	many	TRBJ2-1	-	CASISDGVSFSEQFF	TGTGCCAGCATCTCCGACGGAGTCTCTTTCTCTGAGCAGTTCTTC
TRBV29-1	many	TRBJ1-2	TRBD1	CSASGQNYGYTF	TGCAGCGCCTCGGGACAGAACTATGGCTACACCTTC
TRBV3-1	many	TRBJ2-3	TRBD2	CASSPTTSGSRGTQYF	TGTGCCAGCAGCCCTACGACTAGCGGGAGTCGGGGTACGCAGTATTTT
TRBV3-1	many	TRBJ2-1	TRBD2	CASSQTSAEQFF	TGTGCCAGCAGCCAAACTAGCGCGGAGCAGTTCTTC
TRBV25-1	many	TRBJ2-5	TRBD2	CASSEGGGKETQYF	TGTGCCAGCAGTGAAGGGGGGGGGAAAGAGACCCAGTACTTC
TRBV30	many	TRBJ1-2	-	CAWMVGANYGYTF	TGTGCCTGGATGGTAGGGGCTAACTATGGCTACACCTTC
TRBV12-3/TRBV12-4	many	TRBJ2-2	-	CASSWQGLRGELFF	TGTGCCAGCAGCTGGCAGGGCCTAAGGGGGGAGCTGTTTTTT
TRBV6-5	few	TRBJ1-1	-	CASSSRLRVPAEAFF	TGTGCCAGCAGTTCCCGTCTTAGGGTCCCTGCTGAAGCTTTCTTT
TRBV6-5	medium-sized	TRBJ2-1	TRBD2	CASSYWNPGLAAYNEQFF	TGTGCCAGCAGTTACTGGAATCCGGGACTAGCGGCCTACAATGAGCAGTTCTTC
TRBV20-1	-	TRBJ2-7	-	CSARDWVKRYEQYF	TGCAGTGCTAGAGATTGGGTGAAACGCTACGAGCAGTACTTC
TRBV20-1	many	TRBJ2-1	TRBD1	CSASKRDRGYNEQFF	TGCAGTGCTAGTAAAAGGGACAGGGGATACAATGAGCAGTTCTTC
TRBV4-1	many	TRBJ2-6	-	CASSHLRAGANVLTF	TGCGCCAGCAGCCATCTAAGGGCTGGGGCCAACGTCCTGACTTTC
TRBV9	many	TRBJ1-2	TRBD1	CASSETPGGGGGYTF	TGTGCCAGCAGCGAAACGCCAGGGGGAGGAGGTGGCTACACCTTC
TRBV3-1	many	TRBJ2-1	TRBD2	CASSQDWASGDNEQFF	TGTGCCAGCAGCCAAGATTGGGCTAGCGGAGACAATGAGCAGTTCTTC
TRBV30	many	TRBJ1-4	-	CAWSAPGQANEKLFF	TGTGCCTGGAGTGCCCCGGGACAAGCAAATGAAAAACTGTTTTTT
TRBV27	many	TRBJ1-2	TRBD1	CASRPGGSNYGYTF	TGTGCCAGCAGACCAGGGGGATCTAACTATGGCTACACCTTC
TRBV6-1	-	TRBJ1-4	-	CASSESEQEKLFF	TGTGCCAGCAGTGAATCAGAACAGGAAAAACTGTTTTTT
TRBV12-3/TRBV12-4	many	TRBJ2-2	-	CASSFLGGELFF	TGTGCCAGCAGTTTCCTAGGGGGGGAGCTGTTTTTT
TRBV5-4	many	TRBJ2-7	-	CASSREISEQYF	TGTGCCAGCAGCCGGGAGATAAGCGAGCAGTACTTC
TRBV7-2	many	TRBJ2-1	TRBD2	CASSFSGRDNEQFF	TGTGCCAGCAGCTTTAGCGGGAGGGACAATGAGCAGTTCTTC
TRBV5-1	-	TRBJ2-3	-	CASSLGPFNTDTQYF	TGCGCCAGCAGCTTGGGGCCTTTTAACACAGATACGCAGTATTTT
TRBV7-3	many	TRBJ2-5	TRBD1	CASSSTGGYQETQYF	TGTGCCAGCAGCTCCACAGGGGGCTACCAAGAGACCCAGTACTTC
TRBV29-1	many	TRBJ2-1	-	CSVKAGEQFF	TGCAGCGTCAAGGCGGGTGAGCAGTTCTTC
TRBV14	many	TRBJ2-7	-	CASSSWGRSYEQYF	TGTGCCAGCAGTTCATGGGGCCGCTCCTACGAGCAGTACTTC
TRBV6-2/TRBV6-3	many	TRBJ2-1	TRBD2	CASSLAGENNEQFF	TGTGCCAGCAGTCTAGCGGGAGAAAACAATGAGCAGTTCTTC
TRBV18	many	TRBJ2-1	-	CASSPPGVQNEQFF	TGTGCCAGCTCACCACCCGGGGTACAGAATGAGCAGTTCTTC
TRBV20-1	many	TRBJ2-2	TRBD1	CSARSDRDSGELFF	TGCAGTGCGAGATCGGACAGGGACAGCGGGGAGCTGTTTTTT
TRBV19	many	TRBJ2-1	TRBD2	CASSPILAGNHNEQFF	TGTGCCAGTAGTCCGATACTAGCGGGAAACCACAATGAGCAGTTCTTC
TRBV4-1	many	TRBJ1-1	-	CASSQEGGGDTEAFF	TGCGCCAGCAGCCAAGAGGGGGGCGGGGACACTGAAGCTTTCTTT
TRBV20-1	many	TRBJ2-5	-	CSGEDGETQYF	TGCAGTGGGGAGGATGGAGAGACCCAGTACTTC
TRBV20-1	few	TRBJ2-7	-	CSSLSWGEQYF	TGCAGTTCTCTCAGTTGGGGAGAGCAGTACTTC